What follows describes a single T cell receptor (beta chain). This record comes from a study of OX40 agonist ivuxolimab in advanced cancers. Repertoires were generated with immunoSEQ multiplex PCR, while TCRdb's copy carries only in-frame clones and drops some. The table records about 77,000 clones, approximately 85% of them present only once. The CDR3 runs 15 residues. With V trimmed by 6 bases and J by 0 bases, 5 bases remained unmatched. Germline values: CDR1 SGHKS, CDR2 YYEKEE (reference sequence). V usage is TRBV5-5 and J usage is TRBJ2-2; 7 bases align to TRBD1. The source of this sequence is an adult with an advanced solid tumor such as melanoma, head and neck, liver or kidney cancer. Material: CD4+ or CD8+ T cells sorted from blood, obtained in a trial of the OX40 agonist ivuxolimab. The CDR3 nucleotides are TGTGCCAGCATCGGACAGGTTTCGAACACCGGGGAGCTGTTTTTT. Amino acid sequence: CASIGQVSNTGELFF.